This T cell receptor beta chain emerged from a study of shared clonotypes between healthy human individuals. The repertoire was sequenced with immunoSEQ multiplex PCR; TCRdb's copy has only in-frame clones and lacks some. This sample carries 2.3 million or so clones, over 85% of them seen once, and the ten largest clones take about 0.37%. This clone was found once. The CDR3 loop spans 19 amino acids. Germline V gene lookup returns CDR1 MDHEN and CDR2 SYDVKM. V was clipped by 2 bases and J by 4 bases; unmatched bases: 9. Sample: naive CD4+ T cells from PBMCs. As for subset: CD45RA+ positively selected. The genes are TRBV28 and TRBJ2-6; 12 nucleotides match TRBD2. The TCR was taken from a man aged 18 to 30 in good health. Some clones in this sample may be carry-over from other donors' samples. The CDR3 region has the DNA TGTGCCAGCAGTTTAGACCAACTAGCGGGAGGTCTCGGGGCCAACGTCCTGACTTTC. It specifies CASSLDQLAGGLGANVLTF.